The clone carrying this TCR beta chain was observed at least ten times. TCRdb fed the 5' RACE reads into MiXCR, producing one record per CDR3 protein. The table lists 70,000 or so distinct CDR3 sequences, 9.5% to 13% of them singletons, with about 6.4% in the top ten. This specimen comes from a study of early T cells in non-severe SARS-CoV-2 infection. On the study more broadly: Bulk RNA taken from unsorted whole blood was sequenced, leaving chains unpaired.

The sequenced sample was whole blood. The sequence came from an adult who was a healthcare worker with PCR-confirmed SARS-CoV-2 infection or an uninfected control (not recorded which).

This chain's CDR3 is CASSLVGSGSYEQYF. In nucleotides, the CDR3 is TGTGCCAGCAGTTTAGTAGGTAGCGGGAGCTACGAGCAGTACTTC. This sequence joins TRBV12-3 or TRBV12-4 and TRBJ2-7; TRBD2 aligns across 9 bases. The CDR3 has 15 residues. With V trimmed by 1 base and J by 3 bases, 4 bases remained unmatched.